Listed below are T cell receptor beta chains from one sample, sequenced in a study of OX40 agonist ivuxolimab in advanced cancers. Assay used: immunoSEQ multiplex PCR; TCRdb lists only in-frame clones, some missing. The sample lists about 51,000 clones, approximately 83% occurring once. The sample consisted of CD4+ or CD8+ T cells sorted from blood, taken in a trial of the OX40 agonist ivuxolimab. All receptors derive from an adult with an advanced solid tumor such as melanoma, head and neck, liver or kidney cancer. Both conserved end residues are part of each CDR3. A D gene is named only where the DNA matches it firmly. Clone size is given for some rows only: seen once, a few or many times, or a class if the clone is expanded.

D gene | J gene | clone size | V gene | CDR3 protein | CDR3 DNA
- | TRBJ1-2 | few | TRBV6-1 | CASSVPQDGYTF | TGTGCCAGCAGTGTCCCGCAAGATGGCTACACCTTC
- | TRBJ2-6 | - | TRBV27 | CASSLLGGLSGANVLTF | TGTGCCAGCAGTTTACTCGGCGGACTCTCTGGGGCCAACGTCCTGACTTTC
- | TRBJ2-2 | - | TRBV5-1 | CASSMTETGELFF | TGCGCCAGCAGCATGACTGAAACGGGGGAGCTGTTTTTT
- | TRBJ1-1 | - | TRBV18 | CASSPTANTEAFF | TGTGCCAGCTCCCCAACAGCAAACACTGAAGCTTTCTTT
- | TRBJ2-7 | - | TRBV27 | CASTQGGEQYF | TGTGCCAGCACCCAGGGTGGCGAGCAGTACTTC
- | TRBJ2-2 | few | TRBV14 | CASSQVAETGELFF | TGTGCCAGCAGCCAAGTAGCCGAAACCGGGGAGCTGTTTTTT
- | TRBJ1-2 | - | TRBV15 | CATSRDRTANYGYTF | TGTGCCACCAGCAGAGATAGGACAGCTAACTATGGCTACACCTTC
- | TRBJ1-1 | once | TRBV6-5 | CASSFQYKNTEAFF | TGTGCCAGCAGTTTCCAGTACAAGAACACTGAAGCTTTCTTT
- | TRBJ2-2 | - | TRBV5-4 | CASSLGSNTGELFF | TGTGCCAGCAGCTTGGGCAGTAACACCGGGGAGCTGTTTTTT
TRBD1 | TRBJ2-7 | - | TRBV29-1 | CSVEDRGAYEQYF | TGCAGCGTTGAGGACAGGGGAGCCTACGAGCAGTACTTC
- | TRBJ2-1 | - | TRBV5-6 | CASSLGVWGARVF | TGTGCCAGCAGCTTGGGGGTTTGGGGGGCCCGGGTCTTC
- | TRBJ1-2 | - | TRBV6-5 | CASSYSQGNYGYTF | TGTGCCAGCAGTTACTCTCAGGGGAACTATGGCTACACCTTC
- | TRBJ2-2 | - | TRBV7-9 | CASSLSSGAVGGELFF | TGTGCCAGCAGCTTATCAAGTGGGGCAGTAGGCGGGGAGCTGTTTTTT
TRBD1 | TRBJ1-2 | - | TRBV5-5 | CASSWTGYGYTF | TGTGCCAGCAGCTGGACAGGGTATGGCTACACCTTC
- | TRBJ1-4 | - | TRBV19 | CASSILDKEKLFF | TGTGCCAGTAGTATCCTCGACAAAGAAAAACTGTTTTTT
TRBD1 | TRBJ2-5 | - | TRBV18 | CASSPPGQGRETQYF | TGTGCCAGCTCACCCCCCGGACAGGGGCGAGAGACCCAGTACTTC
- | TRBJ1-1 | - | TRBV6-6 | CASSLGVEAFF | TGTGCCAGCAGCCTAGGGGTTGAAGCTTTCTTT
- | TRBJ2-2 | once | TRBV7-2 | CASSRRQANTGELFF | TGTGCCAGCAGCCGAAGGCAGGCGAACACCGGGGAGCTGTTTTTT
TRBD1 | TRBJ2-7 | - | TRBV6-1 | CASSPGQGTYEQYF | TGTGCCAGCAGTCCGGGACAGGGGACCTACGAGCAGTACTTC
TRBD1 | TRBJ1-5 | - | TRBV4-1 | CASSPTGAQHQPQHF | TGCGCCAGCAGCCCCACAGGGGCCCAACATCAGCCCCAGCATTTT
- | TRBJ1-5 | - | TRBV5-5 | CASSFVSGDQPQHF | TGTGCCAGCAGCTTCGTATCAGGGGATCAGCCCCAGCATTTT
- | TRBJ2-2 | - | TRBV10-1 | CASSEEALPGELFF | TGCGCCAGCAGTGAGGAGGCCCTCCCCGGGGAGCTGTTTTTT
- | TRBJ1-4 | once | TRBV6-1 | CASSNSGPSNEKLFF | TGTGCCAGCAGTAATTCGGGACCGAGTAATGAAAAACTGTTTTTT
- | TRBJ2-5 | - | TRBV29-1 | CSVEEAGVWTQYF | TGCAGCGTTGAGGAGGCCGGGGTTTGGACCCAGTACTTC
- | TRBJ1-1 | - | TRBV6-6 | CASSSRGRNTEAFF | TGTGCCAGCAGCTCCCGGGGCAGGAACACTGAAGCTTTCTTT
- | TRBJ1-1 | - | TRBV11-3 | CASSPMTLLTGNTEAFF | TGTGCCAGCAGCCCTATGACCCTCCTGACAGGGAACACTGAAGCTTTCTTT
TRBD1 | TRBJ2-5 | once | TRBV12-5 | CASGLGQGRGETQYF | TGTGCTAGTGGTTTGGGACAGGGTCGAGGGGAGACCCAGTACTTC
- | TRBJ1-6 | - | TRBV19 | CASSRDIQSSYNSPLHF | TGTGCCAGTAGCCGGGACATCCAGAGCTCCTATAATTCACCCCTCCACTTT
TRBD1 | TRBJ2-5 | - | TRBV27 | CASSLLGQGEETQYF | TGTGCCAGCAGTTTATTAGGACAGGGGGAAGAGACCCAGTACTTC
- | TRBJ1-2 | - | TRBV18 | CASSPIGISYGYTF | TGTGCCAGCTCACCAATTGGAATCTCCTATGGCTACACCTTC
TRBD1 | TRBJ2-2 | - | TRBV19 | CASNPGIGTGAGELFF | TGTGCCAGTAACCCTGGCATAGGGACAGGGGCCGGGGAGCTGTTTTTT
- | TRBJ1-2 | - | TRBV27 | CASSPWDGNYGYTF | TGTGCCAGCAGTCCCTGGGACGGCAACTATGGCTACACCTTC
- | TRBJ1-5 | - | TRBV19 | CASSLPNQPQHF | TGTGCCAGTAGTTTACCCAATCAGCCCCAGCATTTT
- | TRBJ2-7 | - | TRBV9 | CASSVGQGPYEQYF | TGTGCCAGCAGCGTAGGTCAGGGTCCCTACGAGCAGTACTTC
TRBD2 | TRBJ2-7 | few | TRBV6-5 | CASSSSGETYEQYF | TGTGCCAGCAGTTCAAGCGGGGAGACCTACGAGCAGTACTTC
- | TRBJ2-1 | - | TRBV19 | CASSPPGLPVLGNEQFF | TGTGCCAGTAGTCCCCCGGGACTCCCTGTCCTTGGCAATGAGCAGTTCTTC
- | TRBJ2-1 | - | TRBV29-1 | CSVEVGQGWKQFF | TGCAGCGTTGAGGTTGGGCAGGGATGGAAGCAGTTCTTC
TRBD1 | TRBJ1-2 | once | TRBV11-2 | CASSLDGRGTGGYTF | TGTGCCAGCAGCTTAGATGGCAGGGGGACCGGTGGCTACACCTTC
- | TRBJ1-2 | - | TRBV28 | CASSLRSGVGYTF | TGTGCCAGCAGTTTAAGGTCCGGGGTCGGCTACACCTTC
TRBD2 | TRBJ2-5 | once | TRBV28 | CASSPLSGVKTQYF | TGTGCCAGCAGTCCCCTAAGCGGGGTTAAGACCCAGTACTTC
- | TRBJ1-1 | - | TRBV29-1 | CSAEGQSNTEAFF | TGCAGCGCTGAGGGGCAATCGAACACTGAAGCTTTCTTT
- | TRBJ1-2 | - | TRBV6-5 | CASRTAVYGYTF | TGTGCCAGCCGGACAGCGGTCTATGGCTACACCTTC
TRBD1 | TRBJ1-1 | - | TRBV19 | CASSTGGFTEAFF | TGTGCCAGTAGTACAGGGGGTTTCACTGAAGCTTTCTTT
- | TRBJ1-2 | - | TRBV5-4 | CASTSWREETNYGYTF | TGTGCCAGCACCTCCTGGCGGGAAGAGACTAACTATGGCTACACCTTC
- | TRBJ2-7 | - | TRBV5-6 | CASSPGRGAYEQYF | TGTGCCAGCAGCCCGGGACGCGGAGCCTACGAGCAGTACTTC
- | TRBJ1-1 | - | TRBV20-1 | CSARPDLEAFF | TGCAGTGCTAGACCGGACCTTGAAGCTTTCTTT
- | TRBJ2-3 | few | TRBV7-2 | CASSDRGTDTQYF | TGTGCCAGCAGCGACCGGGGCACAGATACGCAGTATTTT
- | TRBJ2-3 | - | TRBV7-9 | CASSLAAGRDTQYF | TGTGCCAGCAGCTTAGCTGCGGGACGCGATACGCAGTATTTT
- | TRBJ2-5 | - | TRBV2 | CASSRARETQYF | TGTGCCAGCAGCAGAGCTCGGGAGACCCAGTACTTC
- | TRBJ2-7 | many | TRBV4-2 | CASSQDEGTSYEQYF | TGTGCCAGCAGCCAAGACGAGGGAACCTCCTACGAGCAGTACTTC
TRBD2 | TRBJ2-3 | - | TRBV5-1 | CASSLGHTGTSVTDTQYF | TGCGCCAGCAGCTTGGGACACACCGGGACTAGCGTGACAGATACGCAGTATTTT
TRBD1 | TRBJ2-3 | once | TRBV9 | CASSARQGPDTQYF | TGTGCCAGCAGCGCCCGACAGGGGCCAGATACGCAGTATTTT
TRBD1 | TRBJ2-2 | - | TRBV19 | CASSTLTGGSTGELFF | TGTGCCAGTAGTACTCTGACAGGGGGTTCCACCGGGGAGCTGTTTTTT